This T cell receptor beta chain was identified during a study of blood T cell repertoires in COVID-19. Overall study context: The United States, Italy and Spain were the sources of the acute and convalescent COVID-19 samples. T cells, B-cell-depleted T cells, or PBMCs supplied cDNA or gDNA.

Original handling: How many nucleated cells were present was estimated from reference gene primer amplification. TCRdb's table, derived via immunoSEQ multiplex PCR, lists solely in-frame clones and lacks some. V, J and clone size derive from that table, while D and trimming were established from the DNA sequence. The sample has over 200,000 clones; roughly 90% are singletons. The CDR3 covers 12 residues. Looked up from germline, CDR1 is SNHLY and CDR2 is FYNNEI. V shed 5 bases and J shed 8 bases, with 10 bases lying between them. The receptor's source is a middle-aged man with active or convalescent COVID-19. The chain recombines TRBV2 with TRBJ2-1; D gene uncertain. The sequenced material came from peripheral blood. This chain's CDR3 is CASSLERDEQFF. The CDR3 coding sequence is TGTGCCAGCAGTTTAGAGCGAGATGAGCAGTTCTTC.